These 11 T cell receptor beta chains were all obtained from the same sample, sequenced in a study of cytomegalovirus exposure and HLA in healthy donors. The PCR had 60 Vbeta and 13 Jbeta primers. This table comes from immunoSEQ multiplex PCR, and its TCRdb copy is limited to in-frame clones, with some not included. The sample has about 100,000 clones, roughly three quarters seen once; the top ten hold 0.6% to 0.95%. Sequencing was carried out using PBMCs. The receptors shown here come from a woman aged 55-70 years in good health and CMV-seronegative.

This CDR3 is CASSVPGHQGYNEQFF. CDR3 coding DNA: TGTGCCAGCAGCGTACCGGGACACCAGGGCTACAATGAGCAGTTCTTC. The rearrangement uses TRBV5-6 and TRBJ2-1; weak D call: TRBD1 (6 bases). The germline V gene encodes CDR1 SGHDT and CDR2 YYEEEE. Trimming left V 4 bases short and J 3 bases short, with 17 bases between. The CDR3 contains 16 residues. Together with reference TRBV5-6 and TRBJ2-1, the CDR3 gives the full variable domain: DAGVTQSPTHLIKTRGQQVTLRCSPKSGHDTVSWYQQALGQGPQFIFQYYEEEERQRGNFPDRFSGHQFPNYSSELNVNALLLGDSALYLCASSVPGHQGYNEQFFGPGTRLTVL.

CDR3 in amino acids: CSVQGLYTGELFF. CDR3 nucleotides: TGCAGCGTGCAAGGACTGTACACCGGGGAGCTGTTTTTT. V gene TRBV29-1 combines with J gene TRBJ2-2; maybe TRBD2 (5 bases). CDR3 size: 13 residues. Germline CDR1 reads SQVTM; CDR2 reads ANQGSEA. Trimming removed 6 bases from V and 3 bases from J, with 11 bases in between.

This chain uses TRBV19 with TRBJ1-1; D unresolved. Germline V gene sequence: CDR1 LNHDA, CDR2 SQIVND (reference sequence). The V gene lost 5 bases and the J gene lost 1 base, with 11 bases spanning the gap. This CDR3 is 14 amino acids long. The CDR3 DNA sequence: TGTGCCAGTAGTGTCCCAAGCAAGAACACTGAAGCTTTCTTT. Residues: CASSVPSKNTEAFF.

The genes are TRBV7-6 and TRBJ2-1, with D perhaps TRBD1 (6 bases). The germline V and J ends were trimmed by 5 bases and 10 bases, with 18 bases remaining between them. Germline CDR1 SGHVS, CDR2 FNYEAQ. The CDR3 spans 14 residues. The CDR3 DNA sequence: TGTGCCAGCAGCCGTCCCACAGGGAATGGCGAGCAGTTCTTC. Amino acid sequence: CASSRPTGNGEQFF.

The rearrangement uses TRBV4-3 and TRBJ2-2; D is uncertain. The V and J ends lost 0 bases and 4 bases respectively, with 6 bases between them. In germline, CDR1 is LGHNA, CDR2 YSLEER. The CDR3 sequence is 14 residues long. CDR3 sequence: CASSQDVRTGELFF. CDR3 bases: TGCGCCAGCAGCCAAGATGTTCGCACCGGGGAGCTGTTTTTT.

The chain has TRBV5-1 and TRBJ2-7; 7 bases match TRBD2. Unmatched junction bases numbered 8, after V lost 3 bases and J lost 5 bases. CDR3 length: 14 residues. From germline, CDR1 is SGHRS and CDR2 YFSETQ. This chain's CDR3 is CASSSWGGHDEQYF. CDR3 in DNA: TGCGCCAGCAGCTCCTGGGGGGGTCACGACGAGCAGTACTTC.

This sequence joins TRBV6-5 and TRBJ2-1, with TRBD2 identical over 11 bases. With 6 bases clipped from V and 5 bases from J, the junction kept 3 bases outside the gene matches. CDR1 is MNHEY and CDR2 is SVGAGI in the germline V gene. The CDR3 extends over 14 amino acids. The CDR3 nucleotides are TGTGCCAGCAGCCGACTAGCGGGACACAATGAGCAGTTCTTC. Protein sequence: CASSRLAGHNEQFF.

This sequence joins TRBV29-1 and TRBJ2-2; the D gene is possibly TRBD1 (6 bases). Germline values: CDR1 SQVTM, CDR2 ANQGSEA. V dropped 7 bases and J dropped 3 bases, with 12 bases sitting between them. The CDR3 loop spans 13 amino acids. The CDR3, as DNA: TGCAGCGCAGCACAGGGTTACACCGGGGAGCTGTTTTTT. Residues: CSAAQGYTGELFF.

J is TRBJ2-1 and V is TRBV6-5, with 8 nucleotides matching TRBD1. The junction had 4 bases not matched to a gene; V was cut back by 6 bases and J by 6 bases. Germline-derived CDR1 and CDR2 are MNHEY and SVGAGI. This CDR3 spans 13 amino acids. CDR3 in DNA: TGTGCCAGCAGCCCCACAGGGGGCAATGAGCAGTTCTTC. It encodes CASSPTGGNEQFF.

The sample holds a few counts of this clone. The J gene is TRBJ2-3, the V gene TRBV5-4; 9 positions match TRBD2. V shed 4 bases and J 6 bases; nucleotides not matched to a gene: 6. The germline V gene encodes CDR1 SGHNT and CDR2 YYREEE (reference sequence). This CDR3 region has 14 residues. The CDR3 here is CASSPGTSLDTQYF. The CDR3 region has the DNA TGTGCCAGCAGCCCAGGGACTAGCCTGGATACGCAGTATTTT. The variable domain in full, with the rest retrieved from reference TRBV5-4 and TRBJ2-3, is ETGVTQSPTHLIKTRGQQVTLRCSSQSGHNTVSWYQQALGQGPQFIFQYYREEENGRGNFPPRFSGLQFPNYSSELNVNALELDDSALYLCASSPGTSLDTQYFGPGTRLTVL.

The rearrangement uses TRBV27 and TRBJ2-1, with D tentatively TRBD1 (5 bases). The CDR3 is 13 residues long. Germline V lookup: CDR1 MNHEY, CDR2 SMNVEV (reference sequence). V was trimmed by 2 bases and J by 3 bases, leaving 5 bases between them. CDR3 DNA: TGTGCCAGCAGTTTAACAGGCTACAATGAGCAGTTCTTC. Translation: CASSLTGYNEQFF.